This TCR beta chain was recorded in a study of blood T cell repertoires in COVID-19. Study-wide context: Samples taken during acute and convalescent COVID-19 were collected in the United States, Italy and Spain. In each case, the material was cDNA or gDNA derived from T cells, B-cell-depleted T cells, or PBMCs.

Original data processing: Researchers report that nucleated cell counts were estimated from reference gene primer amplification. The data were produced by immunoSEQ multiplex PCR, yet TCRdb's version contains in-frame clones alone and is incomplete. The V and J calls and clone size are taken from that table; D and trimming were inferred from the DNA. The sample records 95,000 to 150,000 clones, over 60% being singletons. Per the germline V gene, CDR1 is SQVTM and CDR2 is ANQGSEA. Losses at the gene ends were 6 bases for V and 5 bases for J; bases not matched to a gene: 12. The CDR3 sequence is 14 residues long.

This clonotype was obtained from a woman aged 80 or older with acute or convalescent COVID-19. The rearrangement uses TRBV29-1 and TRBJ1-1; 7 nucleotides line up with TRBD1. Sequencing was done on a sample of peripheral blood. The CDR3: CSVLGTALMTEAFF. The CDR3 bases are TGCAGCGTCCTAGGGACAGCCCTAATGACTGAAGCTTTCTTT.